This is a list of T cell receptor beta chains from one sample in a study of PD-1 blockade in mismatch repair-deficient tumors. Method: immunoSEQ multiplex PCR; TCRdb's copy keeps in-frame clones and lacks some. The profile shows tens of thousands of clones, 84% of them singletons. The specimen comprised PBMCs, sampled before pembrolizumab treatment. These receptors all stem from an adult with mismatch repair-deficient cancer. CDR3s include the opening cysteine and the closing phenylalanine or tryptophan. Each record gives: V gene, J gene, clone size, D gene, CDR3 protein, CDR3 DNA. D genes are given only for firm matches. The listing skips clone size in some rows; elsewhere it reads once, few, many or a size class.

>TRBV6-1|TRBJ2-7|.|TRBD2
CASTREGGDTYEQYF
TGTGCCAGCACCCGGGAGGGGGGCGATACCTACGAGCAGTACTTC
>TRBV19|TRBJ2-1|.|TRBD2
CASSIDHPTSGDYNEQFF
TGTGCCAGTAGTATAGACCACCCGACTAGCGGGGATTACAATGAGCAGTTCTTC
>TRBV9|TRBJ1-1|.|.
CASSGSGTEAFF
TGTGCCAGCAGCGGGTCGGGCACTGAAGCTTTCTTT
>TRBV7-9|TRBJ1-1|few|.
CASSPDLGRGNTEAFF
TGTGCCAGCAGCCCAGATCTCGGCAGAGGGAACACTGAAGCTTTCTTT
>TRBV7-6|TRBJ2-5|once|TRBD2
CASSLRSPSGIQETQYF
TGTGCCAGCAGCTTAAGGTCCCCTAGCGGGATACAAGAGACCCAGTACTTC
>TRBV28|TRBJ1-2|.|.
CASSLSIGYTF
TGTGCCAGCAGTTTGTCCATTGGCTACACCTTC
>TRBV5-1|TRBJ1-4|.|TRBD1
CASSPGQINEKLFF
TGCGCCAGCAGCCCGGGACAGATTAATGAAAAACTGTTTTTT
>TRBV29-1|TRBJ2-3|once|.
CSVERLAMWYF
TGCAGCGTTGAACGCCTAGCGATGTGGTATTTT
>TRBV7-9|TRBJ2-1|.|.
CASSLASGTGKYNEQFF
TGTGCCAGCAGCTTAGCTAGCGGGACAGGGAAATACAATGAGCAGTTCTTC
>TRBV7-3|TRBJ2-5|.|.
CASSLSGFETQYF
TGTGCCAGCAGCTTATCAGGTTTTGAGACCCAGTACTTC
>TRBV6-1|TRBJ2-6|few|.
CASRQGTGANVLTF
TGTGCCAGCAGGCAGGGAACTGGGGCCAACGTCCTGACTTTC
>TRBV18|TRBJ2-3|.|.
CASSPRTLPDTQYF
TGTGCCAGCTCACCCCGGACTCTACCAGATACGCAGTATTTT
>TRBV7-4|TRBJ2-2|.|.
CASSSQGLWNTGELFF
TGTGCCAGCAGCTCCCAGGGGCTGTGGAACACCGGGGAGCTGTTTTTT
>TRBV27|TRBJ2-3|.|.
CASSLVGADTQYF
TGTGCCAGCAGTTTAGTGGGGGCGGATACGCAGTATTTT
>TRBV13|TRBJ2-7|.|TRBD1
CASSRVDRGKAYEQYF
TGTGCCAGCAGCCGGGTCGACAGGGGAAAGGCGTACGAGCAGTACTTC
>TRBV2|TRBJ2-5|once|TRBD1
CASSEGQGPQETQYF
TGTGCCAGCAGTGAGGGACAGGGACCCCAAGAGACCCAGTACTTC
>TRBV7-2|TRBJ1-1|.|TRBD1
CASSIQGAGEAFF
TGTGCCAGCAGCATACAGGGGGCTGGGGAAGCTTTCTTT
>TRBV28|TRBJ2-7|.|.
CASSLGQSYEQYF
TGTGCCAGCAGTTTAGGGCAGAGCTACGAGCAGTACTTC
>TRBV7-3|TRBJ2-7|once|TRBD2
CASSPSGSVGSYEQYF
TGTGCCAGCAGCCCCAGCGGGAGTGTTGGGTCCTACGAGCAGTACTTC
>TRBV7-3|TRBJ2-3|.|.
CASSSDSTDTQYF
TGTGCCAGCAGCTCGGACAGTACAGATACGCAGTATTTT
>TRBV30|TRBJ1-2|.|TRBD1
CAFRNPGQGTYGYTF
TGTGCCTTCCGAAACCCGGGACAGGGGACCTATGGCTACACCTTC
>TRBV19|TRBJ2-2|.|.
CACNSDTGELFF
TGTGCCTGCAACTCCGACACCGGGGAGCTGTTTTTT
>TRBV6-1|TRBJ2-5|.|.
CASFSGGSQYF
TGTGCCAGCTTCTCCGGAGGGTCCCAGTACTTC
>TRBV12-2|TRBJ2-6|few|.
CASRLAHRLSGANVLTF
TGTGCAAGTCGCTTAGCACATCGCCTCTCTGGGGCCAACGTCCTGACTTTC
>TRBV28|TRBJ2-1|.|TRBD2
CASSSTTTSGSRNEQFF
TGTGCCAGCAGTTCCACTACAACTAGCGGGAGTCGGAATGAGCAGTTCTTC
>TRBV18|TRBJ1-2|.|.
CASSPQDGYGYTF
TGTGCCAGCTCACCCCAGGATGGCTATGGCTACACCTTC
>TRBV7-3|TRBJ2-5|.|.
CASSLGGGLETQYF
TGTGCCAGCAGCTTAGGAGGGGGCTTGGAGACCCAGTACTTC
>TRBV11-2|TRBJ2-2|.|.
CASSFRIATGELFF
TGTGCCAGCAGCTTCCGGATAGCCACCGGGGAGCTGTTTTTT
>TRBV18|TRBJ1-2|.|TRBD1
CASSPGQGFYTF
TGTGCCAGCTCACCCGGACAGGGATTCTACACCTTC